The 30 T cell receptor beta chains below were found in one sample sequenced in a study of technical replicates of blood from a few donors. Sequenced by immunoSEQ multiplex PCR; TCRdb stores in-frame clones only, minus some. This sample has some 80,000 clones, with 90% to 97% found just once. Material for sequencing was T cells isolated from PBMCs. The receptors derive from a human donor in good health.

V and J are TRBV18 and TRBJ1-1; D may be TRBD1 (6 bases). The CDR3 contains 14 residues. Trimming removed 6 bases from V and 4 bases from J, with 15 bases in between. Germline CDR1 and CDR2: KGHSH and LQKENI. CDR3 in amino acids: CASSSGTQSTEAFF. CDR3 DNA: TGTGCCAGCTCTAGCGGGACACAGTCCACTGAAGCTTTCTTT.

The chain combines TRBV28 with TRBJ1-2, with 9 bases lining up with TRBD1. CDR1 is MDHEN and CDR2 is SYDVKM in the germline V gene. Unmatched junction bases numbered 8, after V lost 4 bases and J lost 8 bases. This CDR3 spans 14 amino acids. CDR3 in DNA: TGTGCCAGCAGTTCTAGGACAGGGGTTTTGGGCTACACCTTC. This codes for CASSSRTGVLGYTF.

This chain uses TRBV19 with TRBJ2-7; D call uncertain. Germline CDR1 and CDR2: LNHDA and SQIVND (reference sequence). V was shortened by 0 bases and J by 3 bases, with 6 bases between the two germline ends. The CDR3 has 13 amino acids. CDR3 nucleotide sequence: TGTGCCAGTAGTATAGATTTAAACTACGAGCAGTACTTC. Translated, it gives CASSIDLNYEQYF.

The chain couples TRBV13 to TRBJ1-1; no definite D call. V was cut by 1 base and J by 11 bases, with 14 bases left in between. The CDR3 has 13 residues. The germline V gene encodes CDR1 PRHDT and CDR2 FYEKMQ (reference sequence). CDR3 nucleotides: TGTGCCAGCAGCTTAGAACAACCGGGAGGGGCTTTCTTT. It yields the protein CASSLEQPGGAFF.

This chain links TRBV30 with TRBJ1-4; D is unresolved. The CDR3 is made up of 13 amino acids. V was shortened by 1 base and J by 2 bases, with 5 bases between the two germline ends. Germline V lookup: CDR1 GTSNPN, CDR2 SVGIG (reference sequence). CDR3 region: CAWSGDTNEKLFF. The DNA of the CDR3 is TGTGCCTGGAGTGGAGATACTAATGAAAAACTGTTTTTT. The variable domain in full, with the rest retrieved from reference TRBV30 and TRBJ1-4, is SQTIHQWPATLVQPVGSPLSLECTVEGTSNPNLYWYRQAAGRGLQLLFYSVGIGQISSEVPQNLSASRPQDRQFILSSKKLLLSDSGFYLCAWSGDTNEKLFFGSGTQLSVL.

The chain uses TRBV19 and TRBJ1-1; D unclear. V was cut by 5 bases and J by 2 bases, with 9 bases left in between. Germline CDR1 reads LNHDA; CDR2 reads SQIVND (reference sequence). CDR3 length: 13 residues. CDR3 sequence (DNA): TGTGCCAGTAGTGATAGCAGTAACACTGAAGCTTTCTTT. Its translation is CASSDSSNTEAFF.

The chain has TRBV2 and TRBJ2-7, with 7 nucleotides matching TRBD1. This CDR3 contains 15 residues. Unmatched junction bases numbered 3, after V lost 1 base and J lost 0 bases. Germline CDR1 SNHLY, CDR2 FYNNEI. The CDR3 sequence: CASSEGGGLSYEQYF. The DNA for the CDR3 is TGTGCCAGCAGTGAAGGAGGGGGCCTCTCCTACGAGCAGTACTTC.

The DNA for the CDR3 is TGTGCCAGTAGTACTGACAGGGAGGTGCAGCCCCAGCATTTT. It yields the protein CASSTDREVQPQHF. The rearrangement uses TRBV19 and TRBJ1-5; 7 bases line up with TRBD1. Germline CDR1 is LNHDA and CDR2 is SQIVND (reference sequence). The CDR3 is made up of 14 amino acids. Trimming at V came to 4 bases and at J to 7 bases, leaving 7 bases not matched to a gene.

The genes are TRBV5-1 and TRBJ2-3; D gene ambiguous. Trimming removed 3 bases at V and 1 base at J, with 9 bases between. CDR3 size: 14 residues. The germline gives CDR1 SGHRS, CDR2 YFSETQ. CDR3 nucleotides: TGCGCCAGCAGCTCTTCGAGCGGCACAGATACGCAGTATTTT. It encodes CASSSSSGTDTQYF.

A single count supports this clone. This sequence joins TRBV30 and TRBJ1-2; 9 nucleotides line up with TRBD1. Germline lookup yields CDR1 GTSNPN and CDR2 SVGIG (reference sequence). V was clipped by 4 bases and J by 5 bases; unmatched bases: 5. CDR3 length: 13 residues. CDR3 DNA: TGTGCCTGGAACCTCGGACAGGGGTATGGCTACACCTTC. This codes for CAWNLGQGYGYTF. Looking up the rest from reference TRBV30 and TRBJ1-2 gives the full variable domain: SQTIHQWPATLVQPVGSPLSLECTVEGTSNPNLYWYRQAAGRGLQLLFYSVGIGQISSEVPQNLSASRPQDRQFILSSKKLLLSDSGFYLCAWNLGQGYGYTFGSGTRLTVV.

J is TRBJ2-7 and V is TRBV6-5; the match to TRBD1 covers 10 bases. CDR1 is MNHEY, CDR2 SVGAGI, per germline. V gave up 5 bases and J gave up 4 bases; unmatched junction bases: 2. This CDR3 has 13 residues. The CDR3 sequence: CASSLGQGYEQYF. Written as DNA, the CDR3 is TGTGCCAGCAGTCTGGGACAGGGGTACGAGCAGTACTTC.

The chain uses TRBV29-1 and TRBJ2-1; TRBD2 matches 8 bases. V lost 6 bases to trimming and J lost 8 bases; unmatched junction nucleotides: 6. The CDR3 runs to 12 residues. The germline V gene encodes CDR1 SQVTM and CDR2 ANQGSEA. The CDR3 here is CSVPGLVYEQFF. In DNA, the CDR3 is TGCAGCGTCCCGGGACTAGTATATGAGCAGTTCTTC.

The chain joins TRBV5-4 to TRBJ2-2; 7 bases match TRBD2. This CDR3 contains 12 residues. Germline V gene lookup returns CDR1 SGHNT and CDR2 YYREEE (reference sequence). The junction had 1 base not matched to a gene; V was cut back by 4 bases and J by 7 bases. CDR3 protein: CASSGGVGELFF. CDR3 coding DNA: TGTGCCAGCAGCGGGGGGGTCGGGGAGCTGTTTTTT.

V usage is TRBV19 and J usage is TRBJ1-2; tentative D call: TRBD1 (6 bases). V lost 3 bases and J lost 5, with 13 bases in between. Looked up from germline, CDR1 is LNHDA and CDR2 is SQIVND (reference sequence). This CDR3 is 14 amino acids long. Here the CDR3 reads CASSIPGHQYGYTF. The CDR3 nucleotides read TGTGCCAGTAGTATTCCGGGACACCAGTATGGCTACACCTTC.

This clone occurred once. The chain couples TRBV28 to TRBJ1-1; D gene unclear. The V gene's germline CDR1 is MDHEN and CDR2 SYDVKM. This CDR3 comprises 12 residues. Trimming left V 5 bases short and J 4 bases short, with 8 bases between. This chain's CDR3 is CASSAPTTEAFF. In nucleotides, the CDR3 is TGTGCCAGCAGTGCGCCTACCACTGAAGCTTTCTTT.

This rearrangement joins TRBV5-5 to TRBJ1-4; D ambiguous. CDR1 SGHKS and CDR2 YYEKEE come from the germline V gene (reference sequence). V lost 0 bases and J 0 bases, leaving 9 bases between the germline ends. The CDR3 contains 16 residues. The CDR3 DNA reads TGTGCCAGCAGCTTGGGTAACAGTGCAACTAATGAAAAACTGTTTTTT. It specifies CASSLGNSATNEKLFF.

This clone was observed a single time. The chain recombines TRBV4-1 with TRBJ2-7; a possible D gene is TRBD1 (6 bases). The CDR3 spans 13 residues. Germline CDR1 reads MGHRA; CDR2 reads YSYEKL. The V gene lost 4 bases and the J gene lost 2 bases, with 9 bases spanning the gap. In DNA, the CDR3 is TGCGCCAGCAGCCCACGGGACACCTACGAGCAGTACTTC. It specifies CASSPRDTYEQYF.

The rearrangement links TRBV28 to TRBJ2-5, with 8 positions matching TRBD1. Unmatched junction bases numbered 5, after V lost 3 bases and J lost 5 bases. The germline V gene has CDR1 MDHEN and CDR2 SYDVKM. The CDR3 is 14 amino acids. The CDR3 DNA is TGTGCCAGCAGTTTGGCAGGGGGCTACGAGACCCAGTACTTC. It encodes CASSLAGGYETQYF.

The V and J genes are TRBV11-2 and TRBJ2-7, with TRBD2 matching 13 bases. J was trimmed by 6 bases and V by 4 bases; bases with no gene match: 3. The CDR3 runs 14 residues. From germline, CDR1 is SGHAT and CDR2 FQNNGV. The CDR3 region is CASSSGLAGLEQYF. The CDR3 DNA follows: TGTGCCAGCAGCTCGGGACTAGCGGGACTCGAGCAGTACTTC.

This chain links TRBV19 with TRBJ2-2, with D perhaps matching TRBD2 (5 bases). CDR1 is LNHDA and CDR2 is SQIVND in the germline V gene (reference sequence). Trimming took off 3 bases at V and 1 base at J, with 6 bases between the two ends. The CDR3 spans 14 residues. As DNA, the CDR3 is TGTGCCAGTAGTATGAGGGAGAACACCGGGGAGCTGTTTTTT. As protein: CASSMRENTGELFF.

As DNA, the CDR3 is TGCGCCAGCAGCCCCTGGGGGGGATCGAACACCGGGGAGCTGTTTTTT. It is translated as CASSPWGGSNTGELFF. The V call is TRBV5-1, the J call TRBJ2-2, with 7 positions matching TRBD2. The CDR3 loop spans 16 amino acids. Trimming took 4 bases from V and 0 from J; bases not matched to a gene: 6. The germline V gene encodes CDR1 SGHRS and CDR2 YFSETQ.

V usage is TRBV28 and J usage is TRBJ2-1; perhaps TRBD1 as D (5 bases). Trimming stripped 2 bases from V and 8 bases from J, with 10 bases between. Germline CDR1 and CDR2: MDHEN and SYDVKM. The length of the CDR3 is 13 residues. The CDR3 bases are TGTGCCAGCAGTTTACAGGGAAGGGATGAGCAGTTCTTC. Translated: CASSLQGRDEQFF. Using reference TRBV28 and TRBJ2-1 for the parts outside the CDR3, the full variable domain is DVKVTQSSRYLVKRTGEKVFLECVQDMDHENMFWYRQDPGLGLRLIYFSYDVKMKEKGDIPEGYSVSREKKERFSLILESASTNQTSMYLCASSLQGRDEQFFGPGTRLTVL.

This chain uses TRBV28 with TRBJ1-2; possibly TRBD1 for D (6 bases). Between the trimmed V and J ends, which lost 6 bases and 5 bases, there was a span of 19 bases. This CDR3 has 15 residues. The germline CDR1 and CDR2 sequences are MDHEN and SYDVKM. In DNA form, the CDR3 reads TGTGCCAGCAGACCGACTATGGGACAAAAGTATGGCTACACCTTC. It translates to CASRPTMGQKYGYTF.

The J gene is TRBJ2-7, the V gene TRBV4-1; tentatively, D is TRBD2 (5 bases). The CDR3 contains 17 residues. Germline CDR1 and CDR2: MGHRA and YSYEKL. The V gene lost 0 bases and the J gene lost 3 bases, with 18 bases spanning the gap. The CDR3 DNA is TGCGCCAGCAGCCAAGAAGTACAGCCACGAGGGAGCTACGAGCAGTACTTC. It encodes CASSQEVQPRGSYEQYF.

V usage is TRBV21-1 and J usage is TRBJ2-3; the D call in the table, TRBD1, was not verified against the DNA. TRBV21-1 is labeled a pseudogene. The CDR3 totals 15 residues. The CDR3 loop reads CASSKGTEYTDTQYF. Here the CDR3 DNA reads TGTGCCAGCAGCAAAGGGACAGAATACACAGATACGCAGTATTTT.

This rearrangement joins TRBV7-2 to TRBJ1-1; the D is unclear. CDR1 and CDR2 from the germline V gene are SGHTA and FQGNSA. The V and J ends lost 4 bases and 0 bases respectively, with 9 bases between them. The CDR3 extends over 14 amino acids. CDR3 in amino acids: CASSYIGVNTEAFF. DNA of the CDR3: TGTGCCAGCAGCTACATCGGGGTGAACACTGAAGCTTTCTTT.

J is TRBJ1-1 and V is TRBV19; D might be TRBD1 (5 bases). Germline CDR1 and CDR2: LNHDA and SQIVND (reference sequence). The CDR3 length is 12 residues. V lost 8 bases, J lost 3 bases, and 10 bases lay in between. CDR3 in amino acids: CASASGHTEAFF. The CDR3 coding sequence is TGTGCCAGTGCCTCAGGGCACACTGAAGCTTTCTTT.

The chain joins TRBV5-5 to TRBJ2-1; D is perhaps TRBD2 (6 bases). CDR1 SGHKS and CDR2 YYEKEE come from the germline V gene (reference sequence). The ends were cut back, 1 base at V and 10 bases at J, with 21 bases in the middle. The CDR3 has 16 amino acids. The DNA for the CDR3 is TGTGCCAGCAGCTTGAGTCTAGCGACCCTCGCGGTAGAGCAGTTCTTC. It encodes CASSLSLATLAVEQFF.

The chain has TRBV7-8 and TRBJ2-7; TRBD2 aligns across 14 bases. Germline V lookup: CDR1 SGHVS, CDR2 FQNEAQ. The V and J ends lost 2 bases and 6 bases, in that order; junction bases with no gene match: 18. The CDR3 runs 20 residues. The CDR3 DNA reads TGTGCCAGCAGCTTACTTACGAGGTGGACTAGCGGGAGGCGCGGGGTCGAGCAGTACTTC. Residues: CASSLLTRWTSGRRGVEQYF.

The chain links TRBV27 to TRBJ2-7; 10 positions agree with TRBD2. After removal of 6 bases from V and 2 bases from J, the junction contained 4 bases not matched to a gene. From germline, CDR1 is MNHEY and CDR2 SMNVEV (reference sequence). This CDR3 is built from 14 residues. CDR3 sequence reads: CASSRGLAAYEQYF. The CDR3 nucleotides are TGTGCCAGCAGCCGCGGACTAGCGGCCTACGAGCAGTACTTC.